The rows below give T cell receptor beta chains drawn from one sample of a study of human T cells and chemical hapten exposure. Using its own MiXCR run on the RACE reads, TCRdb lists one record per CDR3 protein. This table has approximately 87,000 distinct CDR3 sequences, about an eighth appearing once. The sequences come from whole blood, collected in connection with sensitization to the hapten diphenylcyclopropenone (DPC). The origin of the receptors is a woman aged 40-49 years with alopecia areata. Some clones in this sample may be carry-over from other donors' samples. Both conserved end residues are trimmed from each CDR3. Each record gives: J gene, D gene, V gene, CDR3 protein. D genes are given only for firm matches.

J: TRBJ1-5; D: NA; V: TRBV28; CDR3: ASSSAAVNQPQH
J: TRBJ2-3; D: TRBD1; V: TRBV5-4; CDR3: ASSRGQGTNTQY
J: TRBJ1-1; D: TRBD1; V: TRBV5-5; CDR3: ASSGTVNTEAF
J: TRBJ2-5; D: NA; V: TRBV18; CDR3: ASSPRLGGQETQY
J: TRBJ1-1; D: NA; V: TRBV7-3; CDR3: ASSEDGQPLRVAF
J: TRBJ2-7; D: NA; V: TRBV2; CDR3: ASSESWKSSYEQY
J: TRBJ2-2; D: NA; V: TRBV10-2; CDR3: ASRATGNTGELF
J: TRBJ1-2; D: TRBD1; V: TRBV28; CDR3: ASSPQTGGIYGYT
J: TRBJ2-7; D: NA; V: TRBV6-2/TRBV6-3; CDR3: ASSYSPLRQQVNYEQY
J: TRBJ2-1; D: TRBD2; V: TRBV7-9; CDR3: ASSPRTGRDVNEQF
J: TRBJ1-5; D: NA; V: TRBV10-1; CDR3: ASSVGDNQPQH
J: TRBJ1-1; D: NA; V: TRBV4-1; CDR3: ASSHSGPLGTEAF
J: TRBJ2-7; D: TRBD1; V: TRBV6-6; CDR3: ASSSQGNEQY
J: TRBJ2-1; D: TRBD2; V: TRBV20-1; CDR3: SATGTKFSNEQF
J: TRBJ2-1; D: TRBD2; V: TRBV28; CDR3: ASSPPGGPGEQF
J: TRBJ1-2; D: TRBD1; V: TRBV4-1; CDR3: ASRTPGQGAYGYT
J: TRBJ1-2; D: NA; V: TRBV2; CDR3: ASSEGAVGNYGYT
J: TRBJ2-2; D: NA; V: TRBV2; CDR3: ASRATVNTGELF
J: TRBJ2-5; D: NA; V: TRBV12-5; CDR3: ASGFGGQETQY
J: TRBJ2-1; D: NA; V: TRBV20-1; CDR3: SARARGGARYNEQF
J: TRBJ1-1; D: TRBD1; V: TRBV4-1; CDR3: ASSPRTGDMNTEAF
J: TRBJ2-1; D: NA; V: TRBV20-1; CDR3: SAKGLISSTGF
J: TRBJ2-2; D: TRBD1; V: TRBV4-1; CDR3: ASATGTGELF
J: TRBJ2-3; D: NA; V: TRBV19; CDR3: ASRQESPPDTQY
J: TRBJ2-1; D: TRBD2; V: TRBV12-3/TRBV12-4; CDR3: ASSSDLAGGDYNEQF
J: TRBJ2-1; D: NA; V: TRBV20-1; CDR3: SAAPGPPSGNEQF
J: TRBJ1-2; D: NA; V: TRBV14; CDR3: ASSPLGFNYGYT
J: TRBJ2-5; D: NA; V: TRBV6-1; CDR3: ASSDQGRGRQETQY
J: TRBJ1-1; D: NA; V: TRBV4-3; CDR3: ASSQDSGRLTEAF
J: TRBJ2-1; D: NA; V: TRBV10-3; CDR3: AISDRVSYNEQF
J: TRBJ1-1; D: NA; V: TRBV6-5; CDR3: ASSYSAKMDTEAF
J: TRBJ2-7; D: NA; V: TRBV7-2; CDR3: ASSLGFRVDYEQY
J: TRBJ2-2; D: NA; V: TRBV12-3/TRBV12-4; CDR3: ASSLARGLTGELF
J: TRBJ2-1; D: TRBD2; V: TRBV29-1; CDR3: SVEDSGGSYNEQF
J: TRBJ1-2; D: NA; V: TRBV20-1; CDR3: SANGGANYGYT
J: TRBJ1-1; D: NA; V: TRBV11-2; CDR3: ASSLLRNLNTEAF
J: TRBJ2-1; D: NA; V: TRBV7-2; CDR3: ASSSPPVALDEQF
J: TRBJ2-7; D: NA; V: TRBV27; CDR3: ASSQAGTSYEQY
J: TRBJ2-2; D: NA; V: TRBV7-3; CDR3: ASSLTGNTGELF